Below, 29 T cell receptor beta chains from the same sample are listed, as sequenced in a study of HIV-infected patients and healthy controls (dated by TCRdb to the mid-2010s). The library was made by 5' RACE. Sequenced using an Illumina MiSeq. Clones were called with MiXCR by TCRdb after fastp trimmed the public reads at Q25, and only in-frame beta chains were retained. Duplicate CDR3 protein sequences are folded into a single record with the most common DNA and genes. The sample table records 60,000 to 70,000 distinct CDR3 sequences; about 19% of these occur just once. The ten most abundant clones make up 1.4% of the sample. The sequenced sample was CD4+ T cells from blood. The receptors stem from a human donor in good health.

This clonotype was observed a handful of times. V is TRBV20-1 and J is TRBJ2-1, with D hard to call. The CDR3 length is 16 residues. The V gene's germline CDR1 is DFQATT and CDR2 SNEGSKA (reference sequence). The ends were cut back, 5 bases at V and 2 bases at J, with 19 bases in the middle. Here the CDR3 reads CSADLNYGGTYNEQFF. DNA for the CDR3: TGCAGTGCTGACCTCAACTATGGCGGTACCTACAATGAGCAGTTCTTC.

This clonotype was counted at least ten times. The rearrangement uses TRBV6-2 or TRBV6-3 and TRBJ2-1, with D maybe TRBD2 (5 bases). The CDR3 sequence is 12 residues long. Germline V gene sequence: CDR1 MNHEY, CDR2 SVGEGT. The V end lost 3 bases, the J end lost 9 bases, and 9 bases lay between the germline ends. The CDR3 loop reads CASSYGGSEQFF. CDR3 bases: TGTGCCAGCAGTTATGGAGGAAGTGAGCAGTTCTTC.

In its sample, this clonotype was seen many times. The CDR3 loop reads CSAAGRIDKKLFF. CDR3 in DNA: TGCAGTGCTGCGGGACGGATAGATAAAAAACTGTTTTTT. The chain links TRBV20-1 to TRBJ1-4; TRBD1 is a possible D gene (5 bases). V shed 5 bases and J shed 9 bases, with 16 bases lying between them. Germline V gene sequence: CDR1 DFQATT, CDR2 SNEGSKA (reference sequence). This CDR3 has 13 amino acids.

This clonotype has at least ten counts. The chain recombines TRBV28 with TRBJ2-3; D unresolved. Germline CDR1 MDHEN, CDR2 SYDVKM. The CDR3 runs to 15 residues. Trimming left V 7 bases short and J 1 base short, with 15 bases between. The CDR3 DNA sequence: TGTGCCAGCACCCTGGCTAGGGCGGGCACAGATACGCAGTATTTT. Protein product: CASTLARAGTDTQYF.

This clonotype has just a few counts. This chain uses TRBV28 with TRBJ1-5; maybe TRBD1 (5 bases). V was clipped by 1 base and J by 4 bases, with 11 bases between them. This CDR3 contains 15 residues. Germline V gives CDR1 MDHEN, CDR2 SYDVKM. The DNA of the CDR3 is TGTGCCAGCAGTTTATCAGGGTACCCTAATCAGCCCCAGCATTTT. It encodes CASSLSGYPNQPQHF.

The chain combines TRBV5-1 with TRBJ2-7; D is undetermined. Germline lookup yields CDR1 SGHRS and CDR2 YFSETQ. This CDR3 is 14 amino acids long. V lost 0 bases, J lost 0 bases, and 7 bases lay in between. CDR3 bases: TGCGCCAGCAGCTTGGCCTCGGCCTCCTACGAGCAGTACTTC. This translates into CASSLASASYEQYF.

The chain uses TRBV30 and TRBJ2-5; tentatively, D is TRBD1 (6 bases). V was pared by 4 bases and J by 5 bases, with 14 bases between. The length of the CDR3 is 13 residues. CDR1 GTSNPN and CDR2 SVGIG come from the germline V gene (reference sequence). The CDR3 here is CAWTQGGLETQYF. CDR3 nucleotides: TGTGCCTGGACACAGGGCGGACTGGAGACCCAGTACTTC.

In this sample, this clonotype turned up a few times. This CDR3 is CASSSTGTTRAFF. The CDR3 coding sequence is TGTGCCAGCAGTAGCACCGGGACCACGAGAGCTTTCTTT. This rearrangement joins TRBV12-3 or TRBV12-4 to TRBJ1-1, with a possible D match to TRBD1 (5 bases). Trimming removed 5 bases at V and 10 bases at J, with 17 bases between. This CDR3 comprises 13 residues.

This chain connects TRBV14 to TRBJ1-4; D gene unclear. The germline gives CDR1 SGHDN, CDR2 FVKESK. This CDR3 region has 16 residues. Trimming removed 3 bases from V and 4 bases from J, with 15 bases in between. In DNA form, the CDR3 reads TGTGCCAGCAGCCAGTTAGTGTCGGCGATTAATGAAAAACTGTTTTTT. Translated: CASSQLVSAINEKLFF.

V is TRBV12-3 or TRBV12-4 and J is TRBJ2-3; D is perhaps TRBD2 (6 bases). The CDR3 length is 17 residues. V was clipped by 0 bases and J by 5 bases, with 18 bases between them. DNA for the CDR3: TGTGCCAGCAGTTTAGCGCAGACTCGACCGGAGGGAGATACGCAGTATTTT. Its protein product is CASSLAQTRPEGDTQYF.

The chain is built from TRBV20-1 and TRBJ1-4; 7 bases line up with TRBD1. V gave up 1 base and J gave up 4 bases; unmatched junction bases: 9. CDR1 and CDR2 (germline): DFQATT, SNEGSKA (reference sequence). This CDR3 spans 16 amino acids. The CDR3 sequence: CSARAIGDRINEKLFF. The CDR3, as DNA: TGCAGTGCTAGAGCCATCGGGGACAGAATTAATGAAAAACTGTTTTTT.

This clonotype was found a few times. This chain connects TRBV12-3 or TRBV12-4 to TRBJ2-7; D perhaps matches TRBD2 (5 bases). This CDR3 is 14 amino acids long. The germline V and J ends were trimmed by 5 bases and 0 bases, with 11 bases remaining between them. DNA of the CDR3: TGTGCCAGCAGTACCGGACTTTACTCCTACGAGCAGTACTTC. Residues: CASSTGLYSYEQYF.

The chain uses TRBV9 and TRBJ2-7, with a weak D call TRBD2 (5 bases). The length of the CDR3 is 14 residues. CDR1 and CDR2 (germline): SGDLS, YYNGEE. Trimming removed 2 bases from V and 4 bases from J, with 13 bases in between. This CDR3 reads CASSVRAETYEQYF. The CDR3 region has the DNA TGTGCCAGCAGCGTGAGGGCTGAGACGTACGAGCAGTACTTC. Full variable domain (outside the CDR3, taken from reference TRBV9 and TRBJ2-7): DSGVTQTPKHLITATGQRVTLRCSPRSGDLSVYWYQQSLDQGLQFLIQYYNGEERAKGNILERFSAQQFPDLHSELNLSSLELGDSALYFCASSVRAETYEQYFGPGTRLTVT.

This clonotype was detected only once. J is TRBJ2-4 and V is TRBV4-1; the D is unclear. The CDR3 totals 15 residues. Germline V gene sequence: CDR1 MGHRA, CDR2 YSYEKL. V lost 6 bases and J lost 0, with 12 bases in between. In DNA form, the CDR3 reads TGCGCCAGCAGGCCAAGGGCACTAGCCAAAAACATTCAGTACTTC. Translating gives CASRPRALAKNIQYF.

This clonotype was detected only a few times. The rearrangement joins TRBV6-5 to TRBJ2-6; 7 positions agree with TRBD1. The CDR3 sequence is 17 residues long. V was clipped by 0 bases and J by 2 bases; unmatched bases: 4. Germline CDR1 reads MNHEY; CDR2 reads SVGAGI. For the CDR3, the DNA is TGTGCCAGCAGTTACTCTGACAGGGCGCCTGGGGCCAACGTCCTGACTTTC. It encodes CASSYSDRAPGANVLTF.

V and J are TRBV4-3 and TRBJ1-5; D unclear. Germline V gene sequence: CDR1 LGHNA, CDR2 YSLEER. The CDR3 has 15 amino acids. Trimming removed 1 base from V and 2 bases from J, with 9 bases in between. In nucleotides, the CDR3 is TGCGCCAGCAGCCAAGGCCGGATAGGCAATCAGCCCCAGCATTTT. Protein sequence: CASSQGRIGNQPQHF.

The rearrangement uses TRBV5-1 and TRBJ2-2, with D possibly TRBD1 on 6 matching bases. Germline CDR1 reads SGHRS; CDR2 reads YFSETQ. Trimming pared 3 bases from V and 0 bases from J, leaving 21 bases between. This CDR3 has 19 amino acids. The CDR3 region has the DNA TGCGCCAGCAGCTCCTCGACAGGAGTCTTGAGGGCGAACACCGGGGAGCTGTTTTTT. This sequence encodes CASSSSTGVLRANTGELFF.

In its sample, this clonotype was seen many times. The V and J genes are TRBV29-1 and TRBJ1-3; the D gene is possibly TRBD1 (6 bases). CDR1 SQVTM and CDR2 ANQGSEA come from the germline V gene. Trimming left V 4 bases short and J 2 bases short, with 12 bases between. CDR3 length: 14 amino acids. The CDR3 sequence is CSVGATGPGNTIYF. As DNA, the CDR3 is TGCAGCGTTGGAGCTACAGGGCCTGGAAACACCATATATTTT.

Of note for this clonotype: A read error may explain this, as a much larger clone is one base away. The chain recombines TRBV24-1 with TRBJ2-1, with D possibly being TRBD1 (6 bases). V was trimmed by 4 bases and J by 4 bases, leaving 10 bases between them. Germline V gene data show CDR1 as KGHDR and CDR2 as SFDVKD. The CDR3 is made up of 14 amino acids. The CDR3 sequence: CATSDTDRYNEQFF. CDR3 nucleotide sequence: TGTGCCACCAGTGACACAGACAGGTACAATGAGCAGTTCTTC.

The V call is TRBV20-1, the J call TRBJ2-3; 9 nucleotides align to TRBD2. The trim removed 3 bases at V and 4 bases at J, leaving 8 bases unmatched. This CDR3 is 15 amino acids long. CDR1 DFQATT and CDR2 SNEGSKA come from the germline V gene (reference sequence). The CDR3 sequence is CSARDSGSFSDTQYF. DNA for the CDR3: TGCAGTGCTAGGGATAGCGGGAGTTTCTCAGATACGCAGTATTTT.

This clonotype was seen ten or more times. The CDR3 sequence: CASSPHLAGTGTDTQYF. CDR3 nucleotide sequence: TGTGCCAGCAGCCCCCATCTAGCGGGAACTGGCACAGATACGCAGTATTTT. The chain carries TRBV6-6 and TRBJ2-3, with 9 bases aligning to TRBD2. The CDR3 loop spans 17 amino acids. Germline trimming cut 6 bases from V and 1 base from J; bases unmatched to any gene: 11. Per the germline V gene, CDR1 is MNHNY and CDR2 is SVGAGI (reference sequence).

V is TRBV5-1 and J is TRBJ1-1; 7 nucleotides align to TRBD1. The V gene end was trimmed by 3 bases and the J gene end by 1 base; junction bases not matched to a gene: 6. Germline loops: CDR1 SGHRS, CDR2 YFSETQ. The CDR3 is made up of 15 amino acids. The CDR3: CASSSKTGRNTEAFF. DNA of the CDR3: TGCGCCAGCAGCTCCAAGACAGGGCGGAACACTGAAGCTTTCTTT.

This clonotype appeared a few times. The rearrangement links TRBV3-1 to TRBJ2-3, with D hard to call. The CDR3 contains 13 residues. Germline loops: CDR1 LGHDT, CDR2 YNNKEL (reference sequence). V lost 2 bases to trimming and J lost 2 bases, with 5 bases between them. The CDR3 reads CASSQRHTDTQYF. In nucleotides, the CDR3 is TGTGCCAGCAGCCAAAGACACACAGATACGCAGTATTTT.

The chain couples TRBV28 to TRBJ2-7, with 10 bases matching TRBD1. The CDR3 runs 14 residues. In germline, CDR1 is MDHEN, CDR2 SYDVKM. V gave up 6 bases and J gave up 7 bases; unmatched junction bases: 9. CDR3 region: CASRAGTGAREQYF. Here the CDR3 DNA reads TGTGCCAGCAGAGCCGGGACAGGGGCGCGGGAGCAGTACTTC. Full variable domain (remainder filled in from reference TRBV28 and TRBJ2-7): DVKVTQSSRYLVKRTGEKVFLECVQDMDHENMFWYRQDPGLGLRLIYFSYDVKMKEKGDIPEGYSVSREKKERFSLILESASTNQTSMYLCASRAGTGAREQYFGPGTRLTVT.

The table lists this clonotype with many counts. The gene calls are TRBV20-1 and TRBJ1-5; D is uncertain. The CDR3 has 16 amino acids. Germline CDR1 is DFQATT and CDR2 is SNEGSKA (reference sequence). Trimming cost V 1 base and J 0 bases, with 13 bases left between them. The CDR3 DNA sequence: TGCAGTGCTAGAGCGGAAGGAGGCTATAGCAATCAGCCCCAGCATTTT. Translating gives CSARAEGGYSNQPQHF.

This clonotype occurred a few times. This sequence joins TRBV6-1 and TRBJ2-3, with TRBD2 identical over 15 bases. This CDR3 contains 19 residues. The V and J ends lost 4 bases and 2 bases, in that order; junction bases with no gene match: 10. From germline, CDR1 is MNHNS and CDR2 SASEGT. CDR3: CASSGYRTSGGAPTDTQYF. The CDR3 coding sequence is TGTGCCAGCAGTGGCTACCGGACTAGCGGGGGGGCCCCCACAGATACGCAGTATTTT.

At least ten counts were recorded for this clonotype. The chain carries TRBV25-1 and TRBJ2-1, with 10 bases lining up with TRBD2. V lost 5 bases, J lost 3 bases, and 13 bases stayed unmatched. Germline V gene lookup returns CDR1 MGHDK and CDR2 SYGVNS. The CDR3 is made up of 18 amino acids. The CDR3 DNA is TGTGCCAGCAGTCCGGGTTTTAGCGGGAGGCCCAACTACAATGAGCAGTTCTTC. Translation gives CASSPGFSGRPNYNEQFF.

This clonotype was detected ten times or more. This chain joins TRBV5-4 and TRBJ1-1, with D tentatively TRBD1 (5 bases). The V gene lost 3 bases and the J gene lost 7 bases, with 19 bases spanning the gap. Germline V gene sequence: CDR1 SGHNT, CDR2 YYREEE (reference sequence). The CDR3 runs to 15 residues. The CDR3 region has the DNA TGTGCCAGCAGCTCCCCGGGGACGGGGCTCGGTGAAGCTTTCTTT. It yields the protein CASSSPGTGLGEAFF.

This clonotype was seen a handful of times. The chain employs TRBV29-1 and TRBJ1-2; 9 nucleotides match TRBD1. CDR1 and CDR2 (germline): SQVTM, ANQGSEA. The CDR3 has 17 residues. J lost 0 bases, V lost 7 bases, and 15 bases had no gene match. CDR3 residues: CSAVPGQGIGANYGYTF. Here the CDR3 DNA reads TGCAGCGCTGTTCCGGGACAGGGAATTGGAGCTAACTATGGCTACACCTTC. Supplemented by reference TRBV29-1 and TRBJ1-2, the full variable domain reads SAVISQKPSRDICQRGTSLTIQCQVDSQVTMMFWYRQQPGQSLTLIATANQGSEATYESGFVIDKFPISRPNLTFSTLTVSNMSPEDSSIYLCSAVPGQGIGANYGYTFGSGTRLTVV.